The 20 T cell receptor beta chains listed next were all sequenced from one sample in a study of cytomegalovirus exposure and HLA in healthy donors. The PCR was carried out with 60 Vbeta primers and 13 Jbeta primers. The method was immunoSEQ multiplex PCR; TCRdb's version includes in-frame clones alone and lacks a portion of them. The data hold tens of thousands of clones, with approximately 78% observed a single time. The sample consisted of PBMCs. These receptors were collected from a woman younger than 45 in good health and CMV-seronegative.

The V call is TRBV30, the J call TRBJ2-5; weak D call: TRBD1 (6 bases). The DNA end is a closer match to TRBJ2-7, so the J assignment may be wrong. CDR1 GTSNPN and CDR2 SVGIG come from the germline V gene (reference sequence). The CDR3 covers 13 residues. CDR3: CAWKRQDTYEQYF. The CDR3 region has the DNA TGTGCCTGGAAACGACAGGATACCTACGAGCAGTACTTC.

The CDR3 DNA is TGTGCCTGGAGGGGGGGGAACAGGGATCGTAGGAACGAGCAGTACTTC. As protein: CAWRGGNRDRRNEQYF. V gene TRBV30 combines with J gene TRBJ2-7; D may be TRBD2 (7 bases). This CDR3 region has 16 residues. V lost 3 bases and J 5 bases, leaving 23 bases between the germline ends. CDR1 is GTSNPN, CDR2 SVGIG, per germline (reference sequence).

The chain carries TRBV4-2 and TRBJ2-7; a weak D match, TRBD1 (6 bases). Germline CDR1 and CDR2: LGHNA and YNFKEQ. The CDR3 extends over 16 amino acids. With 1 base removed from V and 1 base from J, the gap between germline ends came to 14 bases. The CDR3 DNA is TGTGCCAGCAGCCAAGTACCGGGACAACGATCCTACGAGCAGTACTTC. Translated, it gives CASSQVPGQRSYEQYF.

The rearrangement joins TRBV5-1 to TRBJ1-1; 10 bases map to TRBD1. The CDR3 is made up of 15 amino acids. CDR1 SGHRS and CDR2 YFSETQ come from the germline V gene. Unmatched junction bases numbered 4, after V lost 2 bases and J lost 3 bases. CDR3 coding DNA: TGCGCCAGCAGCTTCACCGGGACAGGGGACACTGAAGCTTTCTTT. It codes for CASSFTGTGDTEAFF.

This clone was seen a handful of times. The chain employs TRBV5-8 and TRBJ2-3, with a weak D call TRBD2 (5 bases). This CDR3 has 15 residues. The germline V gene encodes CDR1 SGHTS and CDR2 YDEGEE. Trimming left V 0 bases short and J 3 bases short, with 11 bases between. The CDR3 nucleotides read TGTGCCAGCAGCTTGGATGTGGGAGCAACAGATACGCAGTATTTT. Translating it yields CASSLDVGATDTQYF.

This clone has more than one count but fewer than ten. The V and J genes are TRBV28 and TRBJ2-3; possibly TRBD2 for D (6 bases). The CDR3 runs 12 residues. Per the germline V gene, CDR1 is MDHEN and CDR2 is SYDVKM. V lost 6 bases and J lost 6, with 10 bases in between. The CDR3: CASRRDLDTQYF. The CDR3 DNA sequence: TGTGCCAGCAGGCGGGACTTGGATACGCAGTATTTT.

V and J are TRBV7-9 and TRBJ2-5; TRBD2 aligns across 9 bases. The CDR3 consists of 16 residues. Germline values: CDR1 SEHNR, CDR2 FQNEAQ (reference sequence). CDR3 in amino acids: CAAGAGGHAYQETQYF. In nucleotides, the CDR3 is TGTGCGGCGGGAGCGGGGGGTCACGCGTACCAAGAGACCCAGTACTTC.

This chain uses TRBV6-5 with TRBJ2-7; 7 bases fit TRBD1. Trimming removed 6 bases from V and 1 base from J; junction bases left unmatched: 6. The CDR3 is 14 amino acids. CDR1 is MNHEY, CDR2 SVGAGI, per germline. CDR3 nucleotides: TGTGCCAGCAGGGGTCAGGGGGTTTCCTACGAGCAGTACTTC. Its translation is CASRGQGVSYEQYF.

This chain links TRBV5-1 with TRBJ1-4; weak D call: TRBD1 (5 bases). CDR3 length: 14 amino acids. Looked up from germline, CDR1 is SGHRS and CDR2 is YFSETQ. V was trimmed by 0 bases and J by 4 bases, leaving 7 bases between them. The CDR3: CASSLAGDNEKLFF. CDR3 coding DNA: TGCGCCAGCAGCTTGGCGGGGGATAATGAAAAACTGTTTTTT.

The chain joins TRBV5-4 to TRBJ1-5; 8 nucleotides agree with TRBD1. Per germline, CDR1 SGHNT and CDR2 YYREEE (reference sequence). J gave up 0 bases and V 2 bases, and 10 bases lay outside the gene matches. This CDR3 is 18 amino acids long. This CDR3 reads CASSLPGQGIYSNQPQHF. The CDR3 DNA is TGTGCCAGCAGCTTACCCGGACAGGGAATTTATAGCAATCAGCCCCAGCATTTT.

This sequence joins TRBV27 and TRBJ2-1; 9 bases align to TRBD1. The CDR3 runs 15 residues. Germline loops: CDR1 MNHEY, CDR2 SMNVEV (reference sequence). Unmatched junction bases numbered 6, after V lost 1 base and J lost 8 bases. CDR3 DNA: TGTGCCAGCAGTTTATGGGACAGGGAGGACCATGAGCAGTTCTTC. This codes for CASSLWDREDHEQFF.

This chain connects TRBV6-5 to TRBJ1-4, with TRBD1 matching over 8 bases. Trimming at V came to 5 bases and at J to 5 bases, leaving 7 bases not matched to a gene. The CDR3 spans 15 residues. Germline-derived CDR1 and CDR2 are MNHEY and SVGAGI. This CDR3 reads CASSLTGGGNEKLFF. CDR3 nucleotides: TGTGCCAGCAGTCTCACAGGGGGTGGGAATGAAAAACTGTTTTTT.

CDR3 DNA: TGTGCCAGCAGCCTTGTCTCAGGGGGGTTTAGAGAGACCCAGTACTTC. Translated: CASSLVSGGFRETQYF. This sequence joins TRBV5-6 and TRBJ2-5; tentative D call: TRBD1 (7 bases). The V gene lost 4 bases and the J gene lost 4 bases, with 20 bases spanning the gap. The CDR3 runs to 16 residues. Per germline, CDR1 SGHDT and CDR2 YYEEEE.

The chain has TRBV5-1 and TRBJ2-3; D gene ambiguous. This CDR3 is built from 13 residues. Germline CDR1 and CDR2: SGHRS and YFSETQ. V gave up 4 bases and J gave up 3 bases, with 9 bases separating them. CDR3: CASSPVLTDTQYF. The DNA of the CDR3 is TGCGCCAGCAGCCCAGTCTTGACAGATACGCAGTATTTT.

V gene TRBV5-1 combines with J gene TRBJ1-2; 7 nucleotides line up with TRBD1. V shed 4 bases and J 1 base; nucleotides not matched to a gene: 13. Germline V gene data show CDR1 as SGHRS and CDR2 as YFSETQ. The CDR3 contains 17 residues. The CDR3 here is CASSPQGGLLLNYGYTF. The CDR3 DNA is TGCGCCAGCAGCCCCCAGGGGGGCCTCCTCCTTAACTATGGCTACACCTTC.

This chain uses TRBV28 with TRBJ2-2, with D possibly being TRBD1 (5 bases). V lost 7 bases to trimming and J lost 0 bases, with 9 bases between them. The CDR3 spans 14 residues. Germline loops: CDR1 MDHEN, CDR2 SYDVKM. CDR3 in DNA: TGTGCCAGCACTGACAGCGCGAACACCGGGGAGCTGTTTTTT. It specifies CASTDSANTGELFF. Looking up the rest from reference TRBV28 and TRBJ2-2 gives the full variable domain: DVKVTQSSRYLVKRTGEKVFLECVQDMDHENMFWYRQDPGLGLRLIYFSYDVKMKEKGDIPEGYSVSREKKERFSLILESASTNQTSMYLCASTDSANTGELFFGEGSRLTVL.

The CDR3 here is CAWRRRGNTEAFF. DNA of the CDR3: TGTGCCTGGAGGCGCAGGGGGAACACTGAAGCTTTCTTT. V gene TRBV30 combines with J gene TRBJ1-1; the D gene is possibly TRBD1 (6 bases). The CDR3 totals 13 residues. Germline CDR1 GTSNPN, CDR2 SVGIG (reference sequence). The V and J ends lost 3 bases and 1 base respectively, with 9 bases between them.

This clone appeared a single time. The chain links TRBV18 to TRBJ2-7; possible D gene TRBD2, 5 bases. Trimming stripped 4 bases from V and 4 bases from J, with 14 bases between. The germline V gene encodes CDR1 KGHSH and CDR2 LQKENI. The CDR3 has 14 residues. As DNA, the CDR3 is TGTGCCAGCTCACTCGCGGGTACTATTTACGAGCAGTACTTC. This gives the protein CASSLAGTIYEQYF.

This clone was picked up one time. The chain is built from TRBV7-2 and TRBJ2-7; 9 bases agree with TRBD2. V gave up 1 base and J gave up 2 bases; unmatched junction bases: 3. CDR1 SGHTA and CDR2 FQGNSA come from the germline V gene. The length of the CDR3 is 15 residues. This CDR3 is CASSLDSGGPYEQYF. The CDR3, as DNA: TGTGCCAGCAGCTTAGATAGCGGGGGCCCCTACGAGCAGTACTTC.

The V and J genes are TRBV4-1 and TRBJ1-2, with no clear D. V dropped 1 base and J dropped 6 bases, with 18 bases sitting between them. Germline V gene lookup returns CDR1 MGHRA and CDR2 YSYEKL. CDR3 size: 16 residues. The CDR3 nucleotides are TGCGCCAGCAGCCAAGTCATCGAGAGGGTCTCGGATGGCTACACCTTC. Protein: CASSQVIERVSDGYTF.